These 2 T cell receptor beta chains share one sample of origin, sequenced in a study of blood T cells in healthy people across ages. Together with a sample-barcoded 5' primer, a J-beta primer mix was included in a second PCR lasting roughly 7 to 11 cycles. TCRdb processed the 5' RACE reads anew with MiXCR; each CDR3 protein has one entry. Of some 1,500,000 distinct CDR3 sequences detected, 35% to 45% appear once; the ten largest clones hold more than 4%. The sample was blood. The receptors here all came from a woman aged 18-29 years in good health.

This CDR3 is CASSLMGSDTEAFF. In nucleotides, the CDR3 is TGTGCCAGCAGTTTAATGGGTAGCGACACTGAAGCTTTCTTT. The rearrangement joins TRBV12-3 or TRBV12-4 to TRBJ1-1; D is undetermined. The CDR3 is 14 residues long. V shed 2 bases and J shed 3 bases, with 10 bases lying between them.

The chain links TRBV7-2 to TRBJ2-7, with TRBD2 matching over 12 bases. Germline V lookup: CDR1 SGHTA, CDR2 FQGNSA. This CDR3 is built from 15 residues. V lost 5 bases to trimming and J lost 3 bases; unmatched junction nucleotides: 5. CDR3 in amino acids: CASSRWTSGIYEQYF. Here the CDR3 DNA reads TGTGCCAGCAGCCGATGGACTAGCGGGATCTACGAGCAGTACTTC.